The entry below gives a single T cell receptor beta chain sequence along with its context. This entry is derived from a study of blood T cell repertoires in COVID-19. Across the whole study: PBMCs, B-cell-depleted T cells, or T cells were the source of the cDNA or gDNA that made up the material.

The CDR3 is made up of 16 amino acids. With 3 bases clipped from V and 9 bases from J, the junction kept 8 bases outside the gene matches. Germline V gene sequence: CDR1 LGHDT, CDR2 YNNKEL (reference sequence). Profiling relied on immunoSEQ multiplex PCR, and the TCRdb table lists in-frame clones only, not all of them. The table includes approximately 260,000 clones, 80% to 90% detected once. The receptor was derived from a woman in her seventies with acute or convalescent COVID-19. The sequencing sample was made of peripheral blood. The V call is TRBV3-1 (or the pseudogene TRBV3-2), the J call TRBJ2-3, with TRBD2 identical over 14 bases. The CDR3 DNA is TGTGCCAGCAGCCAGACGACTAGCGGGGGGGCAGGGACGCAGTATTTT. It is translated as CASSQTTSGGAGTQYF.